Each of the 7 T cell receptor beta chains below was sequenced from the same sample in a study of T cell responses to AZD1222 COVID-19 vaccine. Sequencing used immunoSEQ multiplex PCR; TCRdb keeps in-frame clones, though not all of them. This sample has around 130,000 clones, with roughly 93% found just once. The sample here was peripheral blood, taken on day 0 of AZD1222 vaccination. The receptors were gathered from an adult in good health.

The chain uses TRBV5-1 and TRBJ1-4; no clear D. V was trimmed by 0 bases and J by 3 bases, leaving 6 bases between them. CDR3 length: 14 amino acids. Germline-derived CDR1 and CDR2 are SGHRS and YFSETQ. CDR3 loop: CASSLGSANEKLFF. CDR3 in DNA: TGCGCCAGCAGCTTGGGGTCAGCTAATGAAAAACTGTTTTTT.

V and J are TRBV2 and TRBJ1-4, with no clear D. Germline assignment: CDR1 SNHLY and CDR2 FYNNEI. With 1 base removed from V and 0 bases from J, the gap between germline ends came to 9 bases. This CDR3 spans 16 amino acids. This CDR3 reads CASSEEGQATNEKLFF. The CDR3 nucleotides read TGTGCCAGCAGTGAAGAGGGTCAGGCAACTAATGAAAAACTGTTTTTT. Based on the CDR3 plus reference TRBV2 and TRBJ1-4, the full variable domain is EPEVTQTPSHQVTQMGQEVILRCVPISNHLYFYWYRQILGQKVEFLVSFYNNEISEKSEIFDDQFSVERPDGSNFTLKIRSTKLEDSAMYFCASSEEGQATNEKLFFGSGTQLSVL.

For the CDR3, the DNA is TGTGCCAGCAGTTCTTATCTACAGGGAGGGAATTCACCCCTCCACTTT. It yields the protein CASSSYLQGGNSPLHF. This chain connects TRBV28 to TRBJ1-6, with TRBD1 as a possible D gene (6 bases). Germline V gene data show CDR1 as MDHEN and CDR2 as SYDVKM. The CDR3 covers 16 residues. V was pared by 4 bases and J by 7 bases, with 17 bases between.

This clone was observed once. The chain uses TRBV30 and TRBJ2-1; D possibly uses TRBD1 or TRBD2 (5 bases each). V was trimmed by 3 bases and J by 9 bases, leaving 18 bases between them. CDR3 length: 14 amino acids. Germline lookup yields CDR1 GTSNPN and CDR2 SVGIG (reference sequence). The CDR3 DNA follows: TGTGCCTGGAGCACTATTGGGGGAAGGGGTGAGCAGTTCTTC. Its translation: CAWSTIGGRGEQFF.

This chain joins TRBV28 and TRBJ1-2, with a weak D call TRBD1 (5 bases). The CDR3 is 12 amino acids. The V end was cut by 7 bases, the J end by 7 bases, with 13 bases between. CDR1 and CDR2 (germline): MDHEN, SYDVKM. CDR3 sequence reads: CASKKPQGGYTF. CDR3 coding DNA: TGTGCCAGCAAAAAACCCCAGGGTGGCTACACCTTC.

This clone appeared once. The V gene is TRBV6-2 or TRBV6-3, the J gene TRBJ1-1; 9 positions match TRBD1. Trimming at V came to 7 bases and at J to 3 bases, leaving 15 bases not matched to a gene. This CDR3 is built from 17 residues. Germline V gene sequence: CDR1 MNHEY, CDR2 SVGEGT. CDR3 nucleotide sequence: TGTGCCAGCAACCCCATACAGGGGGCGATTGGGTACACTGAAGCTTTCTTT. It codes for CASNPIQGAIGYTEAFF.

This clone was seen a handful of times. The chain recombines TRBV28 with TRBJ1-5, with TRBD1 identical over 7 bases. The CDR3 has 15 amino acids. V dropped 6 bases and J dropped 3; count of bases not matched to a gene: 8. In germline, CDR1 is MDHEN, CDR2 SYDVKM. CDR3 sequence reads: CASSPAQGVNQPQHF. CDR3 DNA sequence: TGTGCCAGCAGCCCAGCTCAGGGGGTCAATCAGCCCCAGCATTTT.